This TCR beta chain was sequenced in a study of blood T cell repertoires in COVID-19. The CDR3 runs to 14 residues. Germline V gene data show CDR1 as MGHDK and CDR2 as SYGVNS. V was clipped by 9 bases and J by 5 bases, with 16 bases between them. Data came from immunoSEQ multiplex PCR; TCRdb stores just in-frame clones and leaves some out. The data hold 120,000 or so clones, with 86% observed a single time. The sequence came from a man aged 70-80 years who had recovered from COVID-19. The sample was peripheral blood. The chain links TRBV25-1 to TRBJ2-2; D not certain. CDR3 sequence: CASSQEPWTGELFF. The CDR3 nucleotides are TGTGCCAGTTCACAAGAACCTTGGACCGGGGAGCTGTTTTTT.